This TCR beta chain was identified in a study of T cell responses to AZD1222 COVID-19 vaccine. Study-wide results and caveats: Repertoires were sampled only after the peak T cell response. Baseline seropositivity occurred in only 5 to 7 AZD1222 recipients. Clonal diversity was possibly underestimated, and white British individuals and females predominated among donors.

V lost 6 bases to trimming and J lost 11 bases; unmatched junction nucleotides: 15. Per germline, CDR1 MNHEY and CDR2 SVGAGI. The CDR3 is 14 residues long. Points on this clone: Antigen specificity is unknown.

Measured with immunoSEQ multiplex PCR; TCRdb has only the in-frame clones, and not every one. This sample has approximately 100,000 clones, with about 92% found just once. The receptor was derived from an adult in good health. The J gene is TRBJ1-1, the V gene TRBV6-5; 7 bases are shared with TRBD1. This specimen was peripheral blood, taken on day 0 of AZD1222 vaccination. DNA of the CDR3: TGTGCCAGCAGGTCGACAGGGACGGTGTTGTGGGCTTTCTTT. Amino acid sequence: CASRSTGTVLWAFF.